A selection of T cell receptor beta chains follows, all from one sample in a study of vaccination effects on CD4 cells after COVID-19. No antigen has been assigned to these receptors. The repertoire was sequenced with immunoSEQ multiplex PCR; TCRdb's copy has only in-frame clones and lacks some. Altogether 20,000 to 30,000 clones are present, approximately 83% being singletons, with the ten largest covering 10% to 13%. The source material was CD4+ T cells from PBMCs cultured with HCoV-NL63 spike peptides, sampled before COVID-19 vaccination. Receptors originate from a human donor who received a COVID-19 vaccine. Both conserved end residues are part of each CDR3. Fields, in order: CDR3 protein, CDR3 DNA, V gene, D gene, J gene, clone size. A D gene is named only where the DNA matches it firmly. Expanded clones are given a class, and other clones once, few, many or no size at all.

cdr3_aa: CASSIVTALHEQYF
cdr3_nt: TGTGCCAGTAGTATAGTAACAGCTTTACACGAGCAGTACTTC
v_call: TRBV19
d_call: .
j_call: TRBJ2-7
clone_size: few

cdr3_aa: CASSRDRVREQYF
cdr3_nt: TGTGCCAGCAGCCGGGACAGGGTAAGGGAGCAGTACTTC
v_call: TRBV11-2
d_call: TRBD1
j_call: TRBJ2-7
clone_size: few

cdr3_aa: CSVETPMGIKTTQETQYF
cdr3_nt: TGCAGCGTCGAAACACCCATGGGGATCAAGACTACTCAAGAGACCCAGTACTTC
v_call: TRBV29-1
d_call: .
j_call: TRBJ2-5
clone_size: .

cdr3_aa: CASSLRQETNTGELFF
cdr3_nt: TGCGCCAGCAGCTTGAGACAGGAGACGAACACCGGGGAGCTGTTTTTT
v_call: TRBV5-1
d_call: .
j_call: TRBJ2-2
clone_size: .

cdr3_aa: CASKRLASTDTQYF
cdr3_nt: TGTGCCAGCAAAAGACTAGCCAGCACAGATACGCAGTATTTT
v_call: TRBV6-5
d_call: TRBD2
j_call: TRBJ2-3
clone_size: .

cdr3_aa: CASSDGTSGSYEQYF
cdr3_nt: TGTGCCAGCAGTGACGGGACTAGCGGCTCCTACGAGCAGTACTTC
v_call: TRBV6-4
d_call: TRBD2
j_call: TRBJ2-7
clone_size: few

cdr3_aa: CASSELSGNEKLFF
cdr3_nt: TGTGCCAGCAGTGAATTGTCAGGGAATGAAAAACTGTTTTTT
v_call: TRBV2
d_call: .
j_call: TRBJ1-4
clone_size: .

cdr3_aa: CAISGRLAGEFETQYF
cdr3_nt: TGTGCCATCAGTGGCAGACTAGCGGGAGAGTTTGAGACCCAGTACTTC
v_call: TRBV10-3
d_call: TRBD2
j_call: TRBJ2-5
clone_size: .

cdr3_aa: CATPLLRGAPDTQYF
cdr3_nt: TGTGCCACCCCCCTTTTGCGGGGGGCCCCAGATACGCAGTATTTT
v_call: TRBV24-1
d_call: TRBD2
j_call: TRBJ2-3
clone_size: .

cdr3_aa: CASIANPFEKLFF
cdr3_nt: TGTGCCAGTATTGCGAACCCATTTGAAAAACTGTTTTTT
v_call: TRBV28
d_call: .
j_call: TRBJ1-4
clone_size: .

cdr3_aa: CASSWGDSQGGEQYF
cdr3_nt: TGTGCCAGCAGCTGGGGGGACAGCCAAGGAGGCGAGCAGTACTTC
v_call: TRBV5-6
d_call: .
j_call: TRBJ2-7
clone_size: .

cdr3_aa: CSVSFTGVVYEQYF
cdr3_nt: TGCAGCGTCAGTTTTACAGGGGTAGTTTACGAGCAGTACTTC
v_call: TRBV29-1
d_call: TRBD1
j_call: TRBJ2-7
clone_size: .

cdr3_aa: CASSFLGGKLFF
cdr3_nt: TGTGCCAGCAGTTTCCTGGGCGGAAAACTGTTTTTT
v_call: TRBV27
d_call: .
j_call: TRBJ1-4
clone_size: .

cdr3_aa: CASSPIRENTEAFF
cdr3_nt: TGTGCCAGCTCACCAATAAGGGAGAACACTGAAGCTTTCTTT
v_call: TRBV18
d_call: .
j_call: TRBJ1-1
clone_size: .

cdr3_aa: CASSESGPSLGYTF
cdr3_nt: TGTGCCAGCAGTGAATCAGGGCCGAGTCTGGGCTACACCTTC
v_call: TRBV6-1
d_call: .
j_call: TRBJ1-2
clone_size: once

cdr3_aa: CASSVDIAGQPQHF
cdr3_nt: TGTGCCAGCAGTGTGGACATCGCCGGTCAGCCCCAGCATTTT
v_call: TRBV2
d_call: .
j_call: TRBJ1-5
clone_size: .

cdr3_aa: CASSYTGTVESPLHF
cdr3_nt: TGTGCCAGCAGTTATACCGGGACAGTTGAGTCACCCCTCCACTTT
v_call: TRBV6-5
d_call: TRBD1
j_call: TRBJ1-6
clone_size: few

cdr3_aa: CASSVLAGGPETQYF
cdr3_nt: TGTGCCAGCAGTGTGCTAGCGGGGGGGCCAGAGACCCAGTACTTC
v_call: TRBV6-4
d_call: TRBD2
j_call: TRBJ2-5
clone_size: .

cdr3_aa: CASSRGSGWDTEAFF
cdr3_nt: TGTGCCAGCAGCCGTGGCTCAGGGTGGGACACTGAAGCTTTCTTT
v_call: TRBV3-1/TRBV3-2
d_call: .
j_call: TRBJ1-1
clone_size: few

cdr3_aa: CASSQDPAYNQPQHF
cdr3_nt: TGTGCCAGCAGCCAGGACCCAGCCTACAATCAGCCCCAGCATTTT
v_call: TRBV7-9
d_call: .
j_call: TRBJ1-5
clone_size: .

cdr3_aa: CATSDSSGRAYNEQFF
cdr3_nt: TGTGCCACCAGTGACTCTAGCGGGAGGGCCTACAATGAGCAGTTCTTC
v_call: TRBV24-1
d_call: TRBD2
j_call: TRBJ2-1
clone_size: once

cdr3_aa: CASSLGGSGANVLTF
cdr3_nt: TGCGCCAGCAGCTTAGGGGGCTCTGGGGCCAACGTCCTGACTTTC
v_call: TRBV5-1
d_call: .
j_call: TRBJ2-6
clone_size: .

cdr3_aa: CASSDTGSYEQYF
cdr3_nt: TGTGCCAGCAGTGACACAGGGAGTTACGAGCAGTACTTC
v_call: TRBV25-1
d_call: .
j_call: TRBJ2-7
clone_size: few

cdr3_aa: CASSPPTGGETQYF
cdr3_nt: TGTGCCAGCTCACCGCCTACAGGGGGGGAGACCCAGTACTTC
v_call: TRBV18
d_call: TRBD1
j_call: TRBJ2-5
clone_size: .

cdr3_aa: CASTRGGQTQETQYF
cdr3_nt: TGTGCCAGCACTCGAGGGGGACAAACTCAAGAGACCCAGTACTTC
v_call: TRBV6-6
d_call: .
j_call: TRBJ2-5
clone_size: .

cdr3_aa: CASSLQGAGQPQHF
cdr3_nt: TGTGCCAGCAGTCTTCAGGGGGCCGGTCAGCCCCAGCATTTT
v_call: TRBV2
d_call: TRBD1
j_call: TRBJ1-5
clone_size: .

cdr3_aa: CASSQVVTDNEQFF
cdr3_nt: TGTGCCAGCAGCCAAGTTGTCACCGACAATGAGCAGTTCTTC
v_call: TRBV14
d_call: .
j_call: TRBJ2-1
clone_size: few

cdr3_aa: CASSLVSEGTEAFF
cdr3_nt: TGCGCCAGCAGCTTGGTTAGCGAGGGCACTGAAGCTTTCTTT
v_call: TRBV5-1
d_call: .
j_call: TRBJ1-1
clone_size: .

cdr3_aa: CASSPMDNPRGTEAFF
cdr3_nt: TGTGCCAGCTCACCGATGGACAACCCGAGGGGCACTGAAGCTTTCTTT
v_call: TRBV18
d_call: .
j_call: TRBJ1-1
clone_size: .

cdr3_aa: CASSSYDTTRGYTF
cdr3_nt: TGTGCCAGCAGTTCGTATGACACCACCCGTGGCTACACCTTC
v_call: TRBV6-5
d_call: .
j_call: TRBJ1-2
clone_size: .

cdr3_aa: CASKGGWNEKLFF
cdr3_nt: TGTGCCAGCAAGGGGGGCTGGAATGAAAAACTGTTTTTT
v_call: TRBV12-3/TRBV12-4
d_call: .
j_call: TRBJ1-4
clone_size: .

cdr3_aa: CASSRDTSSGNTIYF
cdr3_nt: TGTGCCAGCAGTCGGGACACCAGCTCTGGAAACACCATATATTTT
v_call: TRBV7-2
d_call: .
j_call: TRBJ1-3
clone_size: .

cdr3_aa: CASSEGTSGATDTQYF
cdr3_nt: TGCGCCAGCAGCGAAGGGACTAGCGGGGCAACAGATACGCAGTATTTT
v_call: TRBV5-1
d_call: TRBD2
j_call: TRBJ2-3
clone_size: .

cdr3_aa: CATSALGGSTDTQYF
cdr3_nt: TGTGCCACCAGTGCTCTCGGGGGAAGCACAGATACGCAGTATTTT
v_call: TRBV24-1
d_call: .
j_call: TRBJ2-3
clone_size: once

cdr3_aa: CATSDRNLDEQFF
cdr3_nt: TGTGCCACCAGTGATAGGAATCTCGATGAGCAGTTCTTC
v_call: TRBV24-1
d_call: .
j_call: TRBJ2-1
clone_size: .

cdr3_aa: CASSPWTSGRRETQYF
cdr3_nt: TGTGCCAGTAGTCCCTGGACTAGCGGGAGACGGGAGACCCAGTACTTC
v_call: TRBV19
d_call: TRBD2
j_call: TRBJ2-5
clone_size: .